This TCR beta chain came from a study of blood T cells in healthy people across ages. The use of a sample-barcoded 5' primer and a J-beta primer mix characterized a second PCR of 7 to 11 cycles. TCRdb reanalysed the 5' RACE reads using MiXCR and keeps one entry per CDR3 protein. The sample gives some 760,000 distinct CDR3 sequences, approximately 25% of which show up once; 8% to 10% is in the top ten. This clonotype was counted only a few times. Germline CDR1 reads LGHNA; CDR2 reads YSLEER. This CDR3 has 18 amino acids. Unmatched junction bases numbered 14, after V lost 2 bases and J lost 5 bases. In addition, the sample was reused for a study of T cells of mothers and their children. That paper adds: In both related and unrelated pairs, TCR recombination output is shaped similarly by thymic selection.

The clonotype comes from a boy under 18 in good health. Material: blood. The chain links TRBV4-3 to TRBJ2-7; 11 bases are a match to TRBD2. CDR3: CASSQTTGSGGALDEQYF. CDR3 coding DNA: TGCGCCAGCAGCCAAACGACGGGTAGCGGGGGGGCCTTGGACGAGCAGTACTTC.